These 10 T cell receptor beta chains were all obtained from the same sample, sequenced in a study of blood T cell repertoires in COVID-19. The method was immunoSEQ multiplex PCR; TCRdb's version includes in-frame clones alone and lacks a portion of them. The top ten hold 3% of the sample, which has about 220,000 clones, roughly four fifths seen once. The specimen was peripheral blood. These receptors were obtained from a woman in her twenties or thirties who had recovered from COVID-19.

This clone was recorded only once. The chain recombines TRBV24-1 with TRBJ2-7; TRBD1 matches 7 bases. CDR3 length: 13 amino acids. The germline V gene has CDR1 KGHDR and CDR2 SFDVKD. CDR3 sequence (DNA): TGTGCGGCCGGGACAGAGAGCTCCTACGAGCAGTACTTC. Translation gives CAAGTESSYEQYF.

The chain couples TRBV5-1 to TRBJ2-1; no clear D. Between the trimmed V and J ends, which lost 5 bases and 1 base, there was a span of 10 bases. CDR1 and CDR2 (germline): SGHRS, YFSETQ. CDR3 size: 14 residues. This CDR3 reads CASRDFSSYNEQFF. The CDR3 nucleotides read TGCGCCAGCAGAGACTTTTCGTCCTACAATGAGCAGTTCTTC. The full variable domain, in which reference TRBV5-1 and TRBJ2-1 provide the parts outside the CDR3, is KAGVTQTPRYLIKTRGQQVTLSCSPISGHRSVSWYQQTPGQGLQFLFEYFSETQRNKGNFPGRFSGRQFSNSRSEMNVSTLELGDSALYLCASRDFSSYNEQFFGPGTRLTVL.

The count of this clone is one. The rearrangement uses TRBV29-1 and TRBJ1-4; possible D gene TRBD1, 6 bases. Trimming left V 7 bases short and J 8 bases short, with 17 bases between. From germline, CDR1 is SQVTM and CDR2 ANQGSEA. This CDR3 comprises 13 residues. The chain's CDR3 is CSAKTGLGEKLFF. DNA for the CDR3: TGCAGCGCCAAGACAGGCCTTGGGGAAAAACTGTTTTTT.

The gene calls are TRBV4-1 and TRBJ2-3; 8 nucleotides align to TRBD2. The CDR3 covers 18 residues. J was trimmed by 3 bases and V by 0 bases; bases with no gene match: 11. Germline V gene sequence: CDR1 MGHRA, CDR2 YSYEKL. Here the CDR3 DNA reads TGCGCCAGCAGCCAAGATTTTCGAGAGTCTAGCGGGACAGATACGCAGTATTTT. Its translation: CASSQDFRESSGTDTQYF.

The chain recombines TRBV29-1 with TRBJ2-2, with TRBD2 identical over 10 bases. Germline trimming cut 3 bases from V and 8 bases from J; bases unmatched to any gene: 9. The CDR3 has 15 residues. Germline CDR1 reads SQVTM; CDR2 reads ANQGSEA. Here the CDR3 reads CSVDRLPSGSGELFF. CDR3 coding DNA: TGCAGCGTTGATAGATTGCCTAGCGGGAGTGGGGAGCTGTTTTTT.

This clone was counted between two and nine times. The chain recombines TRBV4-2 with TRBJ1-3, with 8 bases that match TRBD1. The CDR3 spans 15 residues. Germline V lookup: CDR1 LGHNA, CDR2 YNFKEQ. J was trimmed by 4 bases and V by 0 bases; bases with no gene match: 2. CDR3 DNA: TGTGCCAGCAGCCAAGAGGACAGGGAGGGAAACACCATATATTTT. Translation: CASSQEDREGNTIYF.

This clone was seen more than once but under ten times. The chain recombines TRBV20-1 with TRBJ2-7, with D tentatively TRBD1 (5 bases). Germline-derived CDR1 and CDR2 are DFQATT and SNEGSKA (reference sequence). The length of the CDR3 is 11 residues. The CDR3 region has the DNA TGCAGGGTGGACAACTCCTACGAGCAGTACTTC. Translating it yields CRVDNSYEQYF.

The CDR3 DNA reads TGTGCCAGCAGGATAGCCGGGACTAGCGGGAGGTTGGATACGCAGTATTTT. Protein product: CASRIAGTSGRLDTQYF. The J gene is TRBJ2-3, the V gene TRBV7-8; 15 nucleotides agree with TRBD2. Trimming took 6 bases from V and 6 from J; bases not matched to a gene: 10. The CDR3 contains 17 residues. Germline V gives CDR1 SGHVS, CDR2 FQNEAQ.

The gene calls are TRBV18 and TRBJ1-1, with D hard to call. Trimming cost V 2 bases and J 1 base, with 5 bases left between them. Germline CDR1 is KGHSH and CDR2 is LQKENI. CDR3 length: 13 amino acids. The chain's CDR3 is CASSPTANTEAFF. The CDR3 DNA is TGTGCCAGCTCACCAACAGCGAACACTGAAGCTTTCTTT.

The chain uses TRBV2 and TRBJ1-1; D call uncertain. Germline CDR1 is SNHLY and CDR2 is FYNNEI. The CDR3 runs to 14 residues. Between the trimmed V and J ends, which lost 7 bases and 6 bases, there was a span of 18 bases. In DNA form, the CDR3 reads TGTGCCAGCATTGAGGAGGGCCAAATCCCTGAAGCTTTCTTT. This codes for CASIEEGQIPEAFF.